This section outlines one TCR beta chain sequence together with its context. Here immunoSEQ multiplex PCR was the method, and the copy in TCRdb shows in-frame clones only, minus some. The sample consists of about 120,000 clones, about 88% of them appearing once. The record originates from a study of cytomegalovirus exposure and HLA in healthy donors. J lost 6 bases, V lost 5 bases, and 10 bases had no gene match. This CDR3 contains 15 residues. The germline V gene encodes CDR1 SGHVS and CDR2 FNYEAQ. The receptor was isolated from a woman aged 18-29 years in good health and CMV-seronegative. This chain uses TRBV7-6 with TRBJ1-5; TRBD1 matches at 7 bases. The sample taken for sequencing was PBMCs. CDR3 protein: CASSPETGFRQPQHF. The CDR3 bases are TGTGCCAGCAGCCCAGAGACAGGGTTTCGTCAGCCCCAGCATTTT. Looking up the rest from reference TRBV7-6 and TRBJ1-5 gives the full variable domain: GAGVSQSPRYKVTKRGQDVALRCDPISGHVSLYWYRQALGQGPEFLTYFNYEAQQDKSGLPNDRFSAERPEGSISTLTIQRTEQRDSAMYRCASSPETGFRQPQHFGDGTRLSIL.